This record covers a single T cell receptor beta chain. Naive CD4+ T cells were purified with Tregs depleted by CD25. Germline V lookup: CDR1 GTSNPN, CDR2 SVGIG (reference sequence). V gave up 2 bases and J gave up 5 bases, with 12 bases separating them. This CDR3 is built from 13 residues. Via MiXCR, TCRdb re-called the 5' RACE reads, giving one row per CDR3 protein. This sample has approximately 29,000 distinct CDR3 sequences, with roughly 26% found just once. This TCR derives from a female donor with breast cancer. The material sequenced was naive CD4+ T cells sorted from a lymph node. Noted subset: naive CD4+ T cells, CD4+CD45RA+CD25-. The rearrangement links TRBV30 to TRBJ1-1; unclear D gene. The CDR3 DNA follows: TGTGCCTGGAGTCCTGGAGGGATAACTGAAGCTTTCTTT. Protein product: CAWSPGGITEAFF.